Listed here are 22 T cell receptor beta chains from one sample, sequenced in a study of T-cell memory formation after mild COVID-19. TCRdb reprocessed the 5' RACE reads with MiXCR, giving one entry per CDR3 protein. The sample shows about 560,000 distinct CDR3 sequences, less than 25% of them seen only once. The material sequenced was PBMCs or a T cell subset sorted from them (not recorded which). The receptors here all came from an adult woman who had mild COVID-19 (a few samples of this study predate the infection). Cell type and time point are not known.

This chain joins TRBV30 and TRBJ1-4, with D maybe TRBD1 (6 bases). V was pared by 4 bases and J by 3 bases, with 12 bases between. Germline CDR1 is GTSNPN and CDR2 is SVGIG (reference sequence). The CDR3 spans 14 residues. CDR3 sequence (DNA): TGTGCCTGGAATCCACAGGGATCTAATGAAAAACTGTTTTTT. It encodes CAWNPQGSNEKLFF.

This clonotype was recorded a few times. The V gene is TRBV20-1, the J gene TRBJ2-1, with 7 bases aligning to TRBD2. J was trimmed by 0 bases and V by 5 bases; bases with no gene match: 10. The CDR3 runs 16 residues. Germline CDR1 DFQATT, CDR2 SNEGSKA (reference sequence). CDR3 amino acids: CSALRRLAASYNEQFF. The CDR3 coding sequence is TGCAGTGCTCTTCGTCGACTAGCAGCCTCCTACAATGAGCAGTTCTTC.

V gene TRBV6-6 combines with J gene TRBJ2-7; possibly TRBD2 for D (6 bases). The V end was cut by 8 bases, the J end by 3 bases, with 11 bases between. CDR1 and CDR2 from the germline V gene are MNHNY and SVGAGI (reference sequence). The CDR3 length is 12 residues. CDR3 loop: CASGTDYYEQYF. CDR3 nucleotides: TGTGCCAGCGGGACGGACTACTACGAGCAGTACTTC.

This clonotype was observed a handful of times. This chain joins TRBV27 and TRBJ2-7, with 12 positions matching TRBD2. The J segment lost 0 bases and the V segment lost 0 bases, leaving 6 bases of the junction unmatched. The CDR3 length is 18 residues. CDR1 is MNHEY and CDR2 is SMNVEV in the germline V gene (reference sequence). The CDR3 region is CASSLSGTSGRSSYEQYF. The CDR3 region has the DNA TGTGCCAGCAGTTTATCGGGTACTAGCGGGAGGAGCTCCTACGAGCAGTACTTC.

This clonotype was seen only once. The chain recombines TRBV9 with TRBJ2-3; D uncertain. Germline V CDR1 and CDR2: SGDLS, YYNGEE. Trimming removed 4 bases from V and 3 bases from J, with 12 bases in between. This CDR3 spans 14 amino acids. Here the CDR3 DNA reads TGTGCCAGCAGCCGACTGCCGGAGACAGATACGCAGTATTTT. This gives the protein CASSRLPETDTQYF.

This clonotype has only one observation. The rearrangement links TRBV20-1 to TRBJ2-7, with 12 bases matching TRBD2. This CDR3 has 17 residues. Germline V CDR1 and CDR2: DFQATT, SNEGSKA (reference sequence). V lost 0 bases to trimming and J lost 5 bases; unmatched junction nucleotides: 11. Here the CDR3 DNA reads TGCAGTGCTAGAGATTTTCTAGCGGGAGGGCACGATGACGAGCAGTACTTC. It specifies CSARDFLAGGHDDEQYF.

The J gene is TRBJ2-7, the V gene TRBV6-5; D is possibly TRBD1 (5 bases). The CDR3 contains 12 residues. The germline CDR1 and CDR2 sequences are MNHEY and SVGAGI. The ends were cut back, 6 bases at V and 3 bases at J, with 9 bases in the middle. The CDR3 DNA reads TGTGCCAGCAGACAGGTGGGCTACGAGCAGTACTTC. Its translation: CASRQVGYEQYF.

The V gene is TRBV12-3 or TRBV12-4, the J gene TRBJ2-2; TRBD2 aligns across 8 bases. The CDR3 length is 15 residues. V was pared by 5 bases and J by 6 bases, with 8 bases of the junction left unmatched. CDR3 sequence (DNA): TGTGCCAGCAGTCTCGGACTAGCTCGCGCCGGGGAGCTGTTTTTT. Encoded protein: CASSLGLARAGELFF.

This clonotype was detected a few times. V usage is TRBV18 and J usage is TRBJ1-2; D is perhaps TRBD1 (6 bases). CDR3 size: 13 residues. Germline CDR1 is KGHSH and CDR2 is LQKENI. The V and J ends lost 0 bases and 6 bases respectively, with 8 bases between them. CDR3 in DNA: TGTGCCAGCTCACCACCGGGGGCTAATGGCTACACCTTC. It codes for CASSPPGANGYTF.

The rearrangement uses TRBV19 and TRBJ1-3, with unresolved D. Deletions cut 6 bases from V and 8 bases from J, with 11 bases between. The CDR3 loop spans 12 amino acids. The germline V gene has CDR1 LNHDA and CDR2 SQIVND (reference sequence). CDR3 amino acids: CASRFPPDTIYF. The DNA of the CDR3 is TGTGCCAGTAGGTTTCCGCCGGACACCATATATTTT.

The rearrangement joins TRBV3-1 to TRBJ1-2; 7 bases are a match to TRBD1. Losses at the gene ends were 6 bases for V and 8 bases for J; bases not matched to a gene: 12. CDR3 length: 14 residues. The germline V gene has CDR1 LGHDT and CDR2 YNNKEL (reference sequence). The CDR3, as DNA: TGTGCCAGCAGATACACAGGGGATGTCGAGGGCTACACCTTC. It codes for CASRYTGDVEGYTF.

The chain uses TRBV7-2 and TRBJ1-2; 12 bases align to TRBD1. CDR1 and CDR2 from the germline V gene are SGHTA and FQGNSA. The CDR3 is 16 amino acids. J lost 7 bases, V lost 5 bases, and 11 bases had no gene match. The CDR3 coding sequence is TGTGCCAGCAGCGCCTTACCGGGACAGGGGGCGGGTGGCTACACCTTC. Protein sequence: CASSALPGQGAGGYTF.

This clonotype was seen at least ten times. The V call is TRBV4-1, the J call TRBJ2-1; D is unresolved. V lost 1 base to trimming and J lost 4 bases, with 8 bases between them. The germline CDR1 and CDR2 sequences are MGHRA and YSYEKL. This CDR3 has 14 residues. Here the CDR3 reads CASSQVGGYNEQFF. CDR3 in DNA: TGCGCCAGCAGCCAAGTTGGTGGATACAATGAGCAGTTCTTC.

CDR3 in DNA: TGCGCCAGCAGGACAGGGGAAGTGGATGAAGCTTTCTTT. It yields the protein CASRTGEVDEAFF. The genes are TRBV10-2 and TRBJ1-1; 8 nucleotides match TRBD1. CDR3 length: 13 amino acids. J lost 7 bases, V lost 6 bases, and 7 bases had no gene match. Germline V gene lookup returns CDR1 WSHSY and CDR2 SAAADI.

The genes are TRBV7-2 and TRBJ2-5; 8 nucleotides line up with TRBD1. Trimming removed 3 bases from V and 5 bases from J; junction bases left unmatched: 5. This CDR3 region has 14 residues. Germline V gives CDR1 SGHTA, CDR2 FQGNSA. The CDR3 nucleotides are TGTGCCAGCAGCTTGACAGGGGATTTGGAGACCCAGTACTTC. Translation: CASSLTGDLETQYF.

The chain employs TRBV3-1 and TRBJ1-5, with a tentative D call TRBD1 (5 bases). The CDR3 extends over 13 amino acids. Trimming cost V 3 bases and J 4 bases, with 7 bases left between them. Germline CDR1 is LGHDT and CDR2 is YNNKEL (reference sequence). The CDR3 bases are TGTGCCAGCAGCCAGGCAGGGAATCAGCCCCAGCATTTT. Protein product: CASSQAGNQPQHF.

V gene TRBV6-5 combines with J gene TRBJ2-1, with TRBD2 matching over 12 bases. CDR1 is MNHEY and CDR2 is SVGAGI in the germline V gene. This CDR3 has 14 amino acids. The J segment lost 10 bases and the V segment lost 4 bases, leaving 5 bases of the junction unmatched. The CDR3 bases are TGTGCCAGCAGTTCCCCTAGCGGGAGGGCCGAGCAGTTCTTC. It encodes CASSSPSGRAEQFF.

The chain employs TRBV29-1 and TRBJ1-2; 12 bases agree with TRBD1. The CDR3 totals 14 residues. The J segment lost 3 bases and the V segment lost 4 bases, leaving 3 bases of the junction unmatched. CDR1 and CDR2 (germline): SQVTM, ANQGSEA. CDR3 bases: TGCAGCGTTGCTGGGACAGGGGGCGACTATGGCTACACCTTC. Amino acids: CSVAGTGGDYGYTF. Combining the CDR3 with reference TRBV29-1 and TRBJ1-2 gives the whole variable domain SAVISQKPSRDICQRGTSLTIQCQVDSQVTMMFWYRQQPGQSLTLIATANQGSEATYESGFVIDKFPISRPNLTFSTLTVSNMSPEDSSIYLCSVAGTGGDYGYTFGSGTRLTVV.

The table lists this clonotype with a few counts. This chain uses TRBV19 with TRBJ2-2, with 10 bases identical to TRBD2. There are 17 residues in the CDR3. V was pared by 5 bases and J by 4 bases, with 10 bases of the junction left unmatched. Germline CDR1 is LNHDA and CDR2 is SQIVND (reference sequence). The CDR3 is CASSGRAGGPSTGELFF. Written as DNA, the CDR3 is TGTGCCAGTAGTGGGCGAGCGGGAGGGCCCAGCACCGGGGAGCTGTTTTTT. The variable domain in full, with the rest retrieved from reference TRBV19 and TRBJ2-2, is DGGITQSPKYLFRKEGQNVTLSCEQNLNHDAMYWYRQDPGQGLRLIYYSQIVNDFQKGDIAEGYSVSREKKESFPLTVTSAQKNPTAFYLCASSGRAGGPSTGELFFGEGSRLTVL.

In this sample, this clonotype turned up many times. The chain recombines TRBV3-1 with TRBJ1-1, with D possibly matching TRBD1 (6 bases). This CDR3 has 14 amino acids. The ends were cut back, 1 base at V and 2 bases at J, with 8 bases in the middle. Germline values: CDR1 LGHDT, CDR2 YNNKEL (reference sequence). CDR3 in amino acids: CASSQGTVNTEAFF. CDR3 DNA: TGTGCCAGCAGCCAAGGGACAGTAAACACTGAAGCTTTCTTT. Variable domain in full (rest from reference TRBV3-1 and TRBJ1-1): DTAVSQTPKYLVTQMGNDKSIKCEQNLGHDTMYWYKQDSKKFLKIMFSYNNKELIINETVPNRFSPKSPDKAHLNLHINSLELGDSAVYFCASSQGTVNTEAFFGQGTRLTVV.

The rearrangement uses TRBV24-1 and TRBJ1-2; TRBD1 matches at 8 bases. Losses at the gene ends were 4 bases for V and 8 bases for J; bases not matched to a gene: 5. The CDR3 is made up of 13 amino acids. Per germline, CDR1 KGHDR and CDR2 SFDVKD. The CDR3 loop reads CATSESDRAGYTF. The CDR3 nucleotides are TGTGCCACCAGTGAATCGGACAGGGCGGGCTACACCTTC.

This clonotype was picked up a small number of times. J is TRBJ2-7 and V is TRBV27; a weak D match, TRBD1 (5 bases). V was clipped by 3 bases and J by 0 bases, with 9 bases between them. Germline loops: CDR1 MNHEY, CDR2 SMNVEV (reference sequence). The CDR3 consists of 14 residues. In DNA form, the CDR3 reads TGTGCCAGCAGTTTCAAGGGGTACTCCTACGAGCAGTACTTC. Its translation is CASSFKGYSYEQYF.